Listed here are 6 T cell receptor beta chains from one sample, sequenced in a study of blood T cell repertoires in COVID-19. Profiled with immunoSEQ multiplex PCR; TCRdb holds only in-frame clones, not every one. The sample holds 400,000 to 500,000 clones, roughly 90% seen once. Material: PBMCs or T cells enriched from blood (not recorded which). The receptors were sampled from a woman between 35 and 50 years old who had recovered from COVID-19.

V usage is TRBV6-5 and J usage is TRBJ2-3; no firm D call. Deletions cut 8 bases from V and 1 base from J, with 7 bases between. The germline gives CDR1 MNHEY, CDR2 SVGAGI. The CDR3 spans 12 residues. CDR3 region: CASGLGTDTQYF. CDR3 DNA sequence: TGTGCCAGCGGGCTTGGCACAGATACGCAGTATTTT.

The chain couples TRBV9 to TRBJ1-2; 8 bases fit TRBD1. Germline CDR1 reads SGDLS; CDR2 reads YYNGEE. V lost 1 base and J lost 2; bases outside the gene matches: 10. The CDR3 totals 17 residues. CDR3 residues: CASSVSPSDRANYGYTF. The CDR3 nucleotides read TGTGCCAGCAGCGTAAGCCCCTCGGACAGGGCCAACTATGGCTACACCTTC.

The chain recombines TRBV6-4 with TRBJ1-1; TRBD1 might be the D (6 bases). Trimming stripped 6 bases from V and 3 bases from J, with 20 bases between. CDR1 and CDR2 (germline): MRHNA, SNTAGT. CDR3 length equals 16 residues. The CDR3 sequence is CASREADRNRDTEAFF. For the CDR3, the DNA is TGTGCCAGCAGGGAGGCGGATAGGAACAGGGACACTGAAGCTTTCTTT.

This rearrangement joins TRBV15 to TRBJ2-7; TRBD1 is a possible D gene (6 bases). The length of the CDR3 is 15 residues. V dropped 0 bases and J dropped 6 bases, with 15 bases sitting between them. CDR1 LNHNV and CDR2 YYDKDF come from the germline V gene (reference sequence). The CDR3 is CATSRDRGGLGEQYF. The CDR3 DNA reads as TGTGCCACCAGCAGAGATAGAGGGGGTTTGGGCGAGCAGTACTTC.

The V gene is TRBV12-3 or TRBV12-4, the J gene TRBJ1-1; D remains unclear. CDR3 size: 12 residues. The V and J ends lost 3 bases and 5 bases respectively, with 7 bases between them. The CDR3 spells CASSLGRTEAFF. CDR3 sequence (DNA): TGTGCCAGCAGTTTGGGGAGGACTGAAGCTTTCTTT.

Worth noting for this clone: The junction departs from the called germline gene at one end, perhaps through a read error. This chain joins TRBV5-1 and TRBJ2-1; D perhaps matches TRBD1 (5 bases). The CDR3 is 13 residues long. Germline V CDR1 and CDR2: SGHRS, YFSETQ. CDR3 sequence reads: CASTLDNYNEQFF. CDR3 DNA sequence: TGCGCCAGCACCTTGGACAACTACAATGAGCAGTTCTTC.